The entry below gives a single T cell receptor (beta chain) sequence along with its context. Its antigen remains unidentified. The table came from immunoSEQ multiplex PCR; TCRdb's copy has only in-frame clones and leaves some out. Of 110,000 to 150,000 clones in the sample, more than 85% are singletons; the top ten hold 0.6% to 0.8%. This specimen belongs to a study of cytomegalovirus exposure and HLA in healthy donors. Study details: Later analysis reported that the 110 or so validation repertoires shared the platform of the roughly 700 first-cohort repertoires. Findings of the study overall: Specific recognition of CMV antigens was confirmed in vitro for a few chains (all CMV-associated).

The CDR3 totals 17 residues. Germline lookup yields CDR1 SGHDN and CDR2 FVKESK. V lost 4 bases and J lost 1; bases outside the gene matches: 12. The rearrangement links TRBV14 to TRBJ2-7, with 8 nucleotides matching TRBD1. Sequenced: PBMCs. This sequence originates from a man aged 18 to 30 in good health and CMV-seronegative. The CDR3 spells CASSPVGQARRSYEQYF. The CDR3 DNA is TGTGCCAGCAGCCCGGTGGGACAGGCCCGCCGATCCTACGAGCAGTACTTC.